This TCR beta chain is drawn from a study of blood T cell repertoires in COVID-19. Across the study: PBMCs, B-cell-depleted T cells, or T cells were the source of the cDNA or gDNA that made up the material.

The table lists this clone with a few counts. The CDR3 has 13 amino acids. Trimming removed 4 bases from V and 6 bases from J, with 11 bases in between. Germline loops: CDR1 SEHNR, CDR2 FQNEAQ (reference sequence). Authors' methods: Amplification of reference gene primers provided the estimated nucleated cell counts. Some clones are missing from TCRdb's copy, which holds only in-frame ones; the method was immunoSEQ multiplex PCR. V, J and clone size derive from that table, while D and trimming were established from the DNA sequence. The data contain about 380,000 clones, roughly 85% of them seen just once; the ten biggest clones take up roughly 3.4%.

Sample: peripheral blood. The receptor was isolated from a woman aged 18 to 35 with acute or convalescent COVID-19. The rearrangement links TRBV7-9 to TRBJ2-3, with D tentatively TRBD1 (6 bases). The DNA of the CDR3 is TGTGCCAGCAGCTCCAGGGGTCCCGATACGCAGTATTTT. As protein: CASSSRGPDTQYF.